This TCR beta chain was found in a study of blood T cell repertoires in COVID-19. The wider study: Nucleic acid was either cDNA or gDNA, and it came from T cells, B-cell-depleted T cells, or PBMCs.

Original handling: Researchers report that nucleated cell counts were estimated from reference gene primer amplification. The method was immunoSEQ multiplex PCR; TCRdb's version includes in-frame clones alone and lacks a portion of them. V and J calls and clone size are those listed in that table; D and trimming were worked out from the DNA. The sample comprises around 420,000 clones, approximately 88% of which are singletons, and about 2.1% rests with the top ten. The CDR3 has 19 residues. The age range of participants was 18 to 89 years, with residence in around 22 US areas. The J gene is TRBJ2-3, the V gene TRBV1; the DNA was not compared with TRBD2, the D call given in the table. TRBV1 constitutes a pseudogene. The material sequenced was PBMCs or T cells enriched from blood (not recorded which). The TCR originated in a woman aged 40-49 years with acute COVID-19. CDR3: CTSSQAPDLGSGCTDTQYF. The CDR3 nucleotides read TGCACCAGCAGCCAAGCACCGGACCTCGGGAGCGGATGCACAGATACGCAGTATTTT.